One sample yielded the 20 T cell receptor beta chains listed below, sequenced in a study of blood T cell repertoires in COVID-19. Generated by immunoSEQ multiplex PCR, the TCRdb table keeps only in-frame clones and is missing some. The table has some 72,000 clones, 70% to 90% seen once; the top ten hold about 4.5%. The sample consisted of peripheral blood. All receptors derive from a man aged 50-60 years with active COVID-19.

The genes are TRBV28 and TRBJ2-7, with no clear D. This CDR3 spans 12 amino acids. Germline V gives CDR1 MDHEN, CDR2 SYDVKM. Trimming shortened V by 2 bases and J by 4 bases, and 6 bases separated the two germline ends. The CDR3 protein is CASSLGDYEQYF. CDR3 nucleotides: TGTGCCAGCAGTTTAGGAGATTACGAGCAGTACTTC.

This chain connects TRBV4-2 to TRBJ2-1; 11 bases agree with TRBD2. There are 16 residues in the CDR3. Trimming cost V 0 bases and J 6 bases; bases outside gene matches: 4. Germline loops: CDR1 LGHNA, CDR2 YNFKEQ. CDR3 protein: CASSQDPGTSGNEQFF. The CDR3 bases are TGTGCCAGCAGCCAAGATCCTGGGACTAGCGGCAATGAGCAGTTCTTC.

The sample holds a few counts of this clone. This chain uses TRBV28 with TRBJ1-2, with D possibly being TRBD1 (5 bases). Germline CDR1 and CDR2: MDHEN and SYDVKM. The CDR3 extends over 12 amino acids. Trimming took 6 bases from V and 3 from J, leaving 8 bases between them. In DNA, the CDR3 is TGTGCCAGCAGCTTGACAGACTATGGCTACACCTTC. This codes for CASSLTDYGYTF.

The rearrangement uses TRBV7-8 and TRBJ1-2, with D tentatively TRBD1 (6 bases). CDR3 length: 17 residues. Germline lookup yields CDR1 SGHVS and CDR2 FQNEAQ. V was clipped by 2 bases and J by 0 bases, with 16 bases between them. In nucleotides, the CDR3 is TGTGCCAGCAGCTTAAAACAGGGAGTTTCCACTAACTATGGCTACACCTTC. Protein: CASSLKQGVSTNYGYTF.

CDR3 protein: CASSRLDRGNEQFF. CDR3 nucleotides: TGTGCCAGCAGTCGCCTGGACAGGGGCAATGAGCAGTTCTTC. The chain joins TRBV28 to TRBJ2-1; the match to TRBD1 covers 9 bases. This CDR3 is 14 amino acids long. The J segment lost 6 bases and the V segment lost 5 bases, leaving 5 bases of the junction unmatched. Germline V gene data show CDR1 as MDHEN and CDR2 as SYDVKM.

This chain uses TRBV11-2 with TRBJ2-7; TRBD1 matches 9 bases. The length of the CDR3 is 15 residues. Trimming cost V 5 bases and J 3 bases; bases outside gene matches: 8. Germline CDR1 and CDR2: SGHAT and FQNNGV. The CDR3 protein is CASSGTGTGSYEQYF. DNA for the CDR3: TGTGCCAGCAGCGGAACCGGGACAGGGAGCTACGAGCAGTACTTC.

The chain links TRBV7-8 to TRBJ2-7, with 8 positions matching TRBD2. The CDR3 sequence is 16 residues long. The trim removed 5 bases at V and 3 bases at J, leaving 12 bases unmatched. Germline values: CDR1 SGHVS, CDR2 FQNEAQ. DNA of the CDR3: TGTGCCAGCAGCCCTCGAGGGACTAGGGCCTACTACGAGCAGTACTTC. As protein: CASSPRGTRAYYEQYF.

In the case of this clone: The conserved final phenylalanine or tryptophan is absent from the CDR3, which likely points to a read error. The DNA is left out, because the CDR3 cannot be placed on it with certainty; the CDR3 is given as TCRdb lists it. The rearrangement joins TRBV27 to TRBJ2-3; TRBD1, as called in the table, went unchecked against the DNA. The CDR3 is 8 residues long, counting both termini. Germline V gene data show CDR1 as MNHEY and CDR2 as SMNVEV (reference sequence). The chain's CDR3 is CASTQGVG.

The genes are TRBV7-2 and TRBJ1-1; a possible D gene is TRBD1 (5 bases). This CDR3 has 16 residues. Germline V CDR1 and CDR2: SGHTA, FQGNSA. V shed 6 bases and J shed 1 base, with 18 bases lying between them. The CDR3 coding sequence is TGTGCCAGCAGAACCGGGACTAACTTAGAGAACACTGAAGCTTTCTTT. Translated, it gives CASRTGTNLENTEAFF.

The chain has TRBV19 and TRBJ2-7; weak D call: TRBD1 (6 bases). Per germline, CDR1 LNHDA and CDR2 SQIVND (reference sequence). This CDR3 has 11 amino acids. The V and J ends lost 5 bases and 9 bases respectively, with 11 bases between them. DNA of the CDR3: TGTGCCAGTAGTCAGGGGCCGGCGCAGTACTTC. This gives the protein CASSQGPAQYF.

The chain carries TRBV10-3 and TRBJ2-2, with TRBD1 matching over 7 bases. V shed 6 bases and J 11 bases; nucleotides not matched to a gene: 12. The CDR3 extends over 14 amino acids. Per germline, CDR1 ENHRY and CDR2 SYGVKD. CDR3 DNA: TGTGCCATCAGACAGGGGCCGCGATTGAGCGAGCTGTTTTTT. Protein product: CAIRQGPRLSELFF.

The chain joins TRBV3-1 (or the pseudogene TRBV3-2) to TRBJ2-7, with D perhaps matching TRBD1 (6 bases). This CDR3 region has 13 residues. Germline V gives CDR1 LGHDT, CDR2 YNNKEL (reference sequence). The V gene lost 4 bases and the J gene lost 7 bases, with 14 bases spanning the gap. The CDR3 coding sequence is TGTGCCAGCAGCCTAATAGGGGGTACGGAGCAGTACTTC. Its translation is CASSLIGGTEQYF.

The CDR3 here is CATSTRAGANVLTF. DNA of the CDR3: TGTGCCACCAGCACCAGGGCCGGGGCCAACGTCCTGACTTTC. The chain recombines TRBV15 with TRBJ2-6; weak D call: TRBD1 (5 bases). V was pared by 4 bases and J by 4 bases, with 8 bases between. This CDR3 has 14 residues. CDR1 LNHNV and CDR2 YYDKDF come from the germline V gene (reference sequence).

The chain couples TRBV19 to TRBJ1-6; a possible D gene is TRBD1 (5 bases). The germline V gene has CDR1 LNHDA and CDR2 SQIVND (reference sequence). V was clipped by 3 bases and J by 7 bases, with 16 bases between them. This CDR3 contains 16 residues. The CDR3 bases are TGTGCCAGTAGTATGGGGCTCCAGGTCCCCAATTCACCCCTCCACTTT. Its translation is CASSMGLQVPNSPLHF.

The CDR3 loop is CASRNRGLDTGELFF. In DNA form, the CDR3 reads TGTGCCAGCAGAAACAGGGGGCTGGACACCGGGGAGCTGTTTTTT. This chain links TRBV2 with TRBJ2-2; 9 bases line up with TRBD1. Germline lookup yields CDR1 SNHLY and CDR2 FYNNEI. V gave up 6 bases and J gave up 3 bases; unmatched junction bases: 5. The length of the CDR3 is 15 residues.

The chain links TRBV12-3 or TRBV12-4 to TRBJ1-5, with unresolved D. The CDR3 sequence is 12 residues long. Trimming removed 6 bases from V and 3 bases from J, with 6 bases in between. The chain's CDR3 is CASRQNNQPQHF. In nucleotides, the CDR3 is TGTGCCAGCAGACAGAACAATCAGCCCCAGCATTTT.

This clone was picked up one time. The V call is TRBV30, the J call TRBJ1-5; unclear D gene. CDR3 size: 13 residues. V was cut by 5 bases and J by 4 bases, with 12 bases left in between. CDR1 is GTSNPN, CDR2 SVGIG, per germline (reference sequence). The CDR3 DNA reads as TGTGCCTGGGCTACGCGAGAGAATCAGCCCCAGCATTTT. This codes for CAWATRENQPQHF.

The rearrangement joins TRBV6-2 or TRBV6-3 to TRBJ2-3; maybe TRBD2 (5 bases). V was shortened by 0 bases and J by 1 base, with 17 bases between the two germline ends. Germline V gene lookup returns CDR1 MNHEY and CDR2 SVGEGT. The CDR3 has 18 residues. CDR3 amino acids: CASSYSNGKVEGTDTQYF. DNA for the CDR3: TGTGCCAGCAGTTACTCGAATGGGAAAGTGGAGGGCACAGATACGCAGTATTTT.

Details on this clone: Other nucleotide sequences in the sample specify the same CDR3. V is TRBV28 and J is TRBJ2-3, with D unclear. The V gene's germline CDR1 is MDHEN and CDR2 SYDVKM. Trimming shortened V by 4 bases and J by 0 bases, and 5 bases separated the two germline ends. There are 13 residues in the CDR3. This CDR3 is CASSSSSTDTQYF. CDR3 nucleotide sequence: TGTGCCAGCAGTTCCTCTAGCACAGATACGCAGTATTTT.

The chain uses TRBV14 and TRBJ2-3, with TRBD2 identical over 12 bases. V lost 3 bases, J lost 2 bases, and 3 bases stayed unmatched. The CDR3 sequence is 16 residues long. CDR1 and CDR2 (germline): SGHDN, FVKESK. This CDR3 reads CASSQLAGGITDTQYF. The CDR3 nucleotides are TGTGCCAGCAGCCAGCTAGCGGGGGGGATCACAGATACGCAGTATTTT.